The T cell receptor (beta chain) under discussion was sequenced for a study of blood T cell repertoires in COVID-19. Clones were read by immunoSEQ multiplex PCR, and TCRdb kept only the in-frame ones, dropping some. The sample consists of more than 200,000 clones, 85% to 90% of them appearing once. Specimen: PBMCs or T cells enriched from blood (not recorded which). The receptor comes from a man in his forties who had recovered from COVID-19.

The CDR3 region has the DNA TGTGCCAGCTGGGACAGGGCTTACGAGCAGTACTTC. Amino acids: CASWDRAYEQYF. The chain has TRBV28 and TRBJ2-7, with 9 bases that match TRBD1. There are 12 residues in the CDR3. Trimming at V came to 8 bases and at J to 4 bases, leaving 3 bases not matched to a gene. CDR1 and CDR2 from the germline V gene are MDHEN and SYDVKM.